This TCR beta chain was profiled in a study of cytomegalovirus exposure and HLA in healthy donors. The primer mix had 60 Vbeta and 13 Jbeta primers. Generated by immunoSEQ multiplex PCR, the TCRdb table keeps only in-frame clones and is missing some. This table holds approximately 140,000 clones, about three quarters found once. Trimming shortened V by 4 bases and J by 0 bases, and 12 bases separated the two germline ends. Germline V gives CDR1 SGHNT, CDR2 YYREEE (reference sequence). The CDR3 runs to 15 residues. Broader study findings: A later look showed TCR association rates differing by HLA locus, highest for DRB1 and lowest for HLA-C.

About this clone: The target antigen is unknown.

Sequenced: PBMCs. V and J are TRBV5-4 and TRBJ2-3; D is unclear. The sequence derives from a woman younger than 30 in good health and CMV-seronegative. The CDR3 DNA reads TGTGCCAGCAGCGGAAGAGAGACTAGCACAGATACGCAGTATTTT. Translated: CASSGRETSTDTQYF.